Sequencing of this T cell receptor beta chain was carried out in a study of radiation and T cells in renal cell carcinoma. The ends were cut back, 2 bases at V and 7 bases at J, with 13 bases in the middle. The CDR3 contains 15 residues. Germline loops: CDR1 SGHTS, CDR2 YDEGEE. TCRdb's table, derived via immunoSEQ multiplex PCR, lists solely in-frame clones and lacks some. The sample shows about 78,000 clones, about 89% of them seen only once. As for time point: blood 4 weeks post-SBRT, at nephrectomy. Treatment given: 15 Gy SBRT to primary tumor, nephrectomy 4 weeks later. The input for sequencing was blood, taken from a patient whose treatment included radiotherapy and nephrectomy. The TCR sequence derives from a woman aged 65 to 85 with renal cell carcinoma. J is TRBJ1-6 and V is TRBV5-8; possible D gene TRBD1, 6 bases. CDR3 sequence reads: CASSFEQGYNSPLHF. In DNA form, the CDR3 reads TGTGCCAGCAGCTTTGAACAGGGCTACAATTCACCCCTCCACTTT.